The rows below give T cell receptor beta chains drawn from one sample of a study of early T cells in non-severe SARS-CoV-2 infection. Each CDR3 protein gets one entry after TCRdb re-called the 5' RACE reads with MiXCR. This sample yields 65,000 to 70,000 distinct CDR3 sequences, of which about 12% are seen a single time; about 1.6% belongs to the top ten. Sequencing was done on a sample of whole blood. The receptors were gathered from an adult who was a healthcare worker with PCR-confirmed SARS-CoV-2 infection or an uninfected control (not recorded which). Each CDR3 is given with its conserved first and last residue. Each record gives: D gene, clone size, J gene, V gene, CDR3 protein, CDR3 DNA. D genes are given only for firm matches. A clone size is listed for some rows: how often the clone was seen (once, few, many), or a class if it is expanded.

TRBD1 . TRBJ1-5 TRBV2 CASFGDRGYSNQPQHF TGTGCCAGTTTCGGCGACAGGGGATATAGCAATCAGCCCCAGCATTTT
. few TRBJ1-2 TRBV2 CASSGEGTAYGYTF TGTGCCAGCAGTGGGGAGGGAACCGCCTATGGCTACACCTTC
. many TRBJ2-1 TRBV9 CASSVLGLSYNEQFF TGTGCCAGCAGCGTATTAGGACTATCCTACAATGAGCAGTTCTTC
. . TRBJ1-1 TRBV9 CASSAGTIQSNTEAFF TGTGCCAGCTCCGCGGGGACTATCCAATCGAACACTGAAGCTTTCTTT
. many TRBJ2-1 TRBV7-2 CASSLGKGYNEQFF TGTGCCAGCAGCTTAGGTAAAGGATACAATGAGCAGTTCTTC
. few TRBJ1-2 TRBV10-3 CAIRPGGLGYTF TGTGCCATCAGACCCGGAGGCCTAGGCTACACCTTC
. many TRBJ1-6 TRBV7-8 CASSLNAYNSPLHF TGTGCCAGCAGCTTAAACGCTTATAATTCACCCCTCCACTTT
. many TRBJ2-1 TRBV7-8 CASSFSRGPANEQFF TGTGCCAGCAGTTTCTCACGGGGGCCGGCCAATGAGCAGTTCTTC
. many TRBJ2-1 TRBV29-1 CSVDAQRRGVSYNEQFF TGCAGCGTTGATGCGCAAAGGAGGGGGGTGTCCTACAATGAGCAGTTCTTC
. . TRBJ1-2 TRBV6-5 CASGQHYGYTF TGTGCCAGCGGACAGCACTATGGCTACACCTTC
TRBD1 . TRBJ1-2 TRBV6-2/TRBV6-3 CASSYSPIGQANGYTF TGTGCCAGCAGTTACTCCCCCATCGGACAGGCTAATGGCTACACCTTC
TRBD1 few TRBJ2-5 TRBV29-1 CSVSPGTGKTQYF TGCAGCGTGTCCCCCGGGACAGGGAAGACCCAGTACTTC
. many TRBJ1-1 TRBV15 CATSGSEENTEAFF TGTGCCACCAGCGGGTCGGAAGAGAACACTGAAGCTTTCTTT
TRBD1 few TRBJ1-2 TRBV29-1 CSVAPFRTGESYGYTF TGCAGCGTTGCGCCCTTTCGGACAGGAGAATCGTATGGCTACACCTTC
. many TRBJ2-7 TRBV30 CAWGTASYEQYF TGTGCCTGGGGTACGGCCTCCTACGAGCAGTACTTC
. . TRBJ2-7 TRBV7-2 CASSLWGAPHEQYF TGTGCCAGCAGCTTATGGGGGGCCCCTCACGAGCAGTACTTC
TRBD1 many TRBJ1-6 TRBV19 CASSILNRGDSPLHF TGTGCCAGTAGTATTCTCAACAGGGGGGATTCACCCCTCCACTTT
TRBD2 many TRBJ2-3 TRBV4-3 CASSQGQAGFNFPDTQYF TGCGCCAGCAGCCAAGGGCAAGCGGGGTTTAACTTTCCAGATACGCAGTATTTT
. . TRBJ2-1 TRBV4-3 CASSQALDSYNEQFF TGCGCCAGCAGCCAAGCCCTCGACTCGTACAATGAGCAGTTCTTC
TRBD1 few TRBJ2-5 TRBV5-1 CASSLGPGQGQETQYF TGCGCCAGCAGCTTGGGGCCGGGACAGGGGCAAGAGACCCAGTACTTC
. once TRBJ2-5 TRBV18 CASSPPSKETQYF TGTGCCAGCTCACCACCTTCCAAGGAGACCCAGTACTTC
. . TRBJ2-7 TRBV13 CASSLGRYSYEQYF TGTGCCAGCAGCTTAGGCAGGTACTCCTACGAGCAGTACTTC
. . TRBJ2-3 TRBV14 CASSQWGAGGPDTQYF TGTGCCAGCAGCCAGTGGGGGGCAGGGGGACCAGATACGCAGTATTTT
. few TRBJ2-1 TRBV9 CASSATSRNEQFF TGTGCCAGCAGCGCTACTAGCCGCAATGAGCAGTTCTTC
. once TRBJ2-7 TRBV2 CASRSSYEQYF TGTGCCAGCAGGTCTTCCTACGAGCAGTACTTC
TRBD1 few TRBJ1-1 TRBV12-3/TRBV12-4 CASIGDRNTEAFF TGTGCCAGCATCGGGGACAGGAACACTGAAGCTTTCTTT
. many TRBJ1-2 TRBV11-1 CASSGGRTADYGYTF TGTGCCAGCAGTGGGGGGAGGACAGCCGACTATGGCTACACCTTC
TRBD1 . TRBJ1-1 TRBV7-2 CASSLEGALNTEAFF TGTGCCAGCAGCTTAGAGGGGGCCCTCAACACTGAAGCTTTCTTT
TRBD1 many TRBJ1-2 TRBV7-9 CASSRDRGYGYTF TGTGCCAGCAGCCGTGACAGGGGCTATGGCTACACCTTC
TRBD1 . TRBJ1-2 TRBV7-2 CASSPWTGGNYGYTF TGTGCCAGCAGCCCCTGGACAGGGGGGAACTATGGCTACACCTTC
TRBD2 few TRBJ2-1 TRBV6-5 CASKQAGGPIRNEQFF TGTGCCAGCAAGCAAGCGGGGGGGCCCATTCGCAATGAGCAGTTCTTC
TRBD2 . TRBJ2-3 TRBV14 CASSQAGGTDTQYF TGTGCCAGCAGCCAAGCGGGGGGGACAGATACGCAGTATTTT
TRBD1 many TRBJ1-5 TRBV12-3/TRBV12-4 CASSFRGQGGQPQHF TGTGCCAGCAGTTTCCGGGGACAGGGTGGTCAGCCCCAGCATTTT
. few TRBJ2-7 TRBV7-2 CASSLVTANHEQYF TGTGCCAGCAGCTTAGTAACAGCTAACCACGAGCAGTACTTC
. few TRBJ2-3 TRBV9 CASSPGILHTDTQYF TGTGCCAGCAGCCCCGGGATTCTGCACACAGATACGCAGTATTTT
. . TRBJ2-4 TRBV29-1 CSVGPGENIQYF TGCAGCGTGGGACCTGGGGAAAACATTCAGTACTTC
. few TRBJ2-1 TRBV11-2 CASSSPVNNEQFF TGTGCCAGCAGCTCTCCTGTAAACAATGAGCAGTTCTTC
TRBD1 many TRBJ2-1 TRBV7-6 CASSFRQGSYNEQFF TGTGCCAGCAGCTTCAGACAGGGGTCCTACAATGAGCAGTTCTTC
. . TRBJ2-7 TRBV30 CAWKDITYEQYF TGTGCCTGGAAGGACATAACCTACGAGCAGTACTTC
TRBD1 few TRBJ2-5 TRBV5-4 CASSAPGTGPGETQYF TGTGCCAGCAGCGCCCCGGGGACAGGCCCCGGAGAGACCCAGTACTTC